This T cell receptor beta chain appears in the sequencing data of a study of beta chain features in type 1 diabetes. Study information: Patients did not differ from healthy donors in age, gender or cell yield. Study-wide points: Possibly, sequencing cDNA over-represented cells that had high TCR expression levels. Significant though moderate, a shortening of TCRB CDR3s appeared in all four CD4+ subsets of Type 1 diabetes patients.

The CDR3 spans 14 residues. The ends were cut back, 0 bases at V and 8 bases at J, with 13 bases in the middle. Since all of the isolated RNA was reverse transcribed, expressed TCRB transcripts were what got sequenced. Some clones are missing from TCRdb's copy, which holds only in-frame ones; the method was immunoSEQ multiplex PCR. The data hold some 240,000 clones, with more than 15% observed a single time. This clone was detected a few times. Its target is unknown. Once sorted, every population was more than 98% pure. Sequenced input: naive CD4+ T cells from blood. This sequence originates from a man younger than 40 with type 1 diabetes. The chain carries TRBV23-1 and TRBJ1-2; D gene uncertain. TRBV23-1 is an open reading frame whose function is uncertain. The CDR3 spells CASSQSIGRRGYTF. The CDR3 nucleotides are TGCGCCAGCAGTCAATCGATCGGCAGGAGAGGCTACACCTTC.